A single sample is the source of the 7 T cell receptor beta chains below, sequenced in a study of cytomegalovirus exposure and HLA in healthy donors. 13 Jbeta primers and 60 Vbeta primers were used for the PCR. Clones were sequenced by immunoSEQ multiplex PCR, and TCRdb holds only the in-frame ones, with some missing. This repertoire comprises 100,000 to 150,000 clones; its ten largest clones make up around 2.9%. Sequencing was performed on PBMCs. These TCRs come from a man aged 25 to 40 in good health and CMV-seronegative.

This chain uses TRBV28 with TRBJ1-2; D is unresolved. Germline V CDR1 and CDR2: MDHEN, SYDVKM. This CDR3 is 17 amino acids long. With 6 bases removed from V and 0 bases from J, the gap between germline ends came to 20 bases. CDR3 bases: TGTGCCAGCAGCTCAGGAGGGCGGGGTCCATCTAACTATGGCTACACCTTC. This translates into CASSSGGRGPSNYGYTF.

V and J are TRBV11-2 and TRBJ2-1, with 10 bases identical to TRBD2. Germline trimming cut 0 bases from V and 14 bases from J; bases unmatched to any gene: 7. Germline V CDR1 and CDR2: SGHAT, FQNNGV. The CDR3 spans 14 residues. The DNA for the CDR3 is TGTGCCAGCAGCTTAGACACTAGCGGGATATGGAAGTTCTTC. Amino acid sequence: CASSLDTSGIWKFF.

In DNA, the CDR3 is TGTGCCAGCAGCTTAGCCCCTTGGACTAGCCGGAGGGGCGCAGATACGCAGTATTTT. This translates into CASSLAPWTSRRGADTQYF. The chain has TRBV7-2 and TRBJ2-3; 8 bases are a match to TRBD2. Germline-derived CDR1 and CDR2 are SGHTA and FQGNSA. Unmatched junction bases numbered 15, after V lost 0 bases and J lost 4 bases. The CDR3 has 19 residues.

V and J are TRBV4-3 and TRBJ2-1, with 10 positions matching TRBD2. J was trimmed by 8 bases and V by 1 base; bases with no gene match: 5. The CDR3 sequence is 15 residues long. Germline lookup yields CDR1 LGHNA and CDR2 YSLEER. The CDR3 spells CASSQGTSGMDEQFF. The CDR3 DNA follows: TGCGCCAGCAGCCAAGGGACTAGCGGAATGGATGAGCAGTTCTTC.

CDR3 protein: CASSLDGTGEKLFF. CDR3 in DNA: TGCGCCAGCAGCTTGGATGGGACAGGTGAAAAACTGTTTTTT. This chain joins TRBV5-1 and TRBJ1-4; 8 nucleotides align to TRBD1. V dropped 0 bases and J dropped 7; count of bases not matched to a gene: 2. Germline V gene lookup returns CDR1 SGHRS and CDR2 YFSETQ. The CDR3 contains 14 residues.

The gene calls are TRBV30 and TRBJ2-4; D may be TRBD1 (5 bases). Germline CDR1 reads GTSNPN; CDR2 reads SVGIG (reference sequence). This CDR3 region has 15 residues. V was clipped by 5 bases and J by 2 bases, with 16 bases between them. The chain's CDR3 is CAWGETLGPKNIQYF. The CDR3 DNA reads as TGTGCCTGGGGGGAAACCCTGGGGCCCAAAAACATTCAGTACTTC.

The chain links TRBV7-2 to TRBJ2-2, with a tentative D call TRBD2 (6 bases). Germline V gives CDR1 SGHTA, CDR2 FQGNSA. Trimming pared 5 bases from V and 8 bases from J, leaving 12 bases between. CDR3 size: 13 residues. The CDR3 spells CASSLLRGGELFF. The CDR3 DNA reads as TGTGCCAGCAGCCTTCTCCGGGGGGGGGAGCTGTTTTTT.